The 2 T cell receptor beta chains listed next were all sequenced from one sample in a study of tumor-infiltrating lymphocytes in primary liver carcinoma. The authors made TCR beta cDNA from 450 to 600 ng total RNA with a constant-region primer. For TCR beta, libraries were produced by three nested multiplex PCR rounds using slightly modified ARM-PCR. Both of the initial two PCR rounds ran for around 9 cycles and employed TRBV1-TRBV30 forward primers alongside a C-beta reverse primer. TCRdb re-derived calls from the multiplex PCR reads in MiXCR, one entry per CDR3 protein. Of approximately 330,000 distinct CDR3 sequences listed, less than 75% are singletons. The blood RNA (from unsorted whole blood) was obtained, and germline DNA was also extracted. The specimen sequenced was peripheral blood. Receptors originate from a middle-aged man with primary liver carcinoma and hepatitis B virus infection.

Concerning this clonotype: One end of the junction is discordant with germline, which a read error may explain. J is TRBJ1-6 and V is TRBV11-2, with a possible D match to TRBD1 (5 bases). Germline V gene lookup returns CDR1 SGHAT and CDR2 FQNNGV. The CDR3 runs to 14 residues. CDR3 bases: TGTGTCAGCAGCTTAGCCCTTGGACATTCACCCCTCCACTTC. It codes for CVSSLALGHSPLHF.

The table lists this clonotype with a few counts. The chain carries TRBV7-9 and TRBJ1-2; 7 positions match TRBD1. Germline CDR1 reads SEHNR; CDR2 reads FQNEAQ (reference sequence). J lost 1 base, V lost 3 bases, and 8 bases had no gene match. The CDR3 sequence is 16 residues long. For the CDR3, the DNA is TGTGCCAGCAGCTTGGCCAGGACAGGATATAACTATGGCTACACCTTC. Translated, it gives CASSLARTGYNYGYTF.